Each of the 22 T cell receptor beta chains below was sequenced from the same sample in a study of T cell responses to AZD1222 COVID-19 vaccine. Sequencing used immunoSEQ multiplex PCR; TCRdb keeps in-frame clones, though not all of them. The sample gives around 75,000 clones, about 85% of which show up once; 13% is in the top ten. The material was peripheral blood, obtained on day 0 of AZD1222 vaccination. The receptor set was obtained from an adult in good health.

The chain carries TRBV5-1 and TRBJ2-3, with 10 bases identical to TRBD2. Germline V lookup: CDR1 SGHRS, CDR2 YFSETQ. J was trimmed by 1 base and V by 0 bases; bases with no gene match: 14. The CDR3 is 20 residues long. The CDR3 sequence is CASSLVLEAGGPGGTDTQYF. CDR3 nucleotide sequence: TGCGCCAGCAGCTTGGTATTGGAAGCGGGGGGGCCTGGTGGCACAGATACGCAGTATTTT.

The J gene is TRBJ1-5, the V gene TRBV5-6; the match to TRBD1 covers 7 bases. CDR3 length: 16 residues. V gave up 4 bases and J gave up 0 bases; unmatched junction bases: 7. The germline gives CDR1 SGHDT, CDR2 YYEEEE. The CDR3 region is CASSPGTANSNQPQHF. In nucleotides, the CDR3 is TGTGCCAGCAGCCCCGGGACAGCTAATAGCAATCAGCCCCAGCATTTT.

CDR3 in amino acids: CASSHTSSGGEKLFF. The DNA of the CDR3 is TGTGCCAGCAGCCATACCTCGTCAGGCGGCGAAAAACTGTTTTTT. The gene calls are TRBV7-9 and TRBJ1-4; D is undetermined. V was clipped by 5 bases and J by 8 bases, with 18 bases between them. The CDR3 is made up of 15 amino acids. Germline V gene data show CDR1 as SEHNR and CDR2 as FQNEAQ (reference sequence). Full variable domain (missing parts from reference TRBV7-9 and TRBJ1-4): DTGVSQNPRHKITKRGQNVTFRCDPISEHNRLYWYRQTLGQGPEFLTYFQNEAQLEKSRLLSDRFSAERPKGSFSTLEIQRTEQGDSAMYLCASSHTSSGGEKLFFGSGTQLSVL.

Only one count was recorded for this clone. The CDR3 loop reads CATSDFLAGDTQYF. The CDR3 nucleotides are TGTGCCACCAGTGATTTTCTAGCGGGAGATACGCAGTATTTT. The rearrangement links TRBV24-1 to TRBJ2-3; 8 bases agree with TRBD2. V trimming: 1 base; J trimming: 5 bases; junction bases outside the gene matches: 1. This CDR3 contains 14 residues. Per germline, CDR1 KGHDR and CDR2 SFDVKD.

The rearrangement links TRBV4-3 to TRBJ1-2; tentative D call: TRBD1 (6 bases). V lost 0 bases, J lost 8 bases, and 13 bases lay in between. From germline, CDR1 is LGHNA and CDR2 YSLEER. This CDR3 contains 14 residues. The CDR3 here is CASSQDAGALGYTF. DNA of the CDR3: TGCGCCAGCAGCCAAGATGCAGGGGCCCTAGGCTACACCTTC.

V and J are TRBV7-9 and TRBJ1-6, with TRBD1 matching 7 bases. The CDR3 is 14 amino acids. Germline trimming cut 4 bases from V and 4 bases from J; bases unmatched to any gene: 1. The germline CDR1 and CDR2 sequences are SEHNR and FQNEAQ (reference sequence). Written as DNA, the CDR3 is TGTGCCAGCAGCTGGGACAGTTATAATTCACCCCTCCACTTT. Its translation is CASSWDSYNSPLHF.

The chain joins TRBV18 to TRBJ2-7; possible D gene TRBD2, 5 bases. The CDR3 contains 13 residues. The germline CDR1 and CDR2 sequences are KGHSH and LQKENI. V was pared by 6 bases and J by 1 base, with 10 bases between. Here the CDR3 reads CASSEGNSYEQYF. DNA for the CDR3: TGTGCCAGCTCCGAGGGAAATTCCTACGAGCAGTACTTC.

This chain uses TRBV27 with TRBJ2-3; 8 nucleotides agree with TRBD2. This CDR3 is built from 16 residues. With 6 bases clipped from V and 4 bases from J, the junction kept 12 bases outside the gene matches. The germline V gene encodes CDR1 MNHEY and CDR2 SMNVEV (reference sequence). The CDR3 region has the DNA TGTGCCAGCAGGGACCGGGGGGGCCCTTCCCCAGATACGCAGTATTTT. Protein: CASRDRGGPSPDTQYF.

CDR3 coding DNA: TGTGCCAGCAGTTACCCGGACAAGGGTGACAATCAGCCCCAGCATTTT. Translating gives CASSYPDKGDNQPQHF. The rearrangement joins TRBV6-5 to TRBJ1-5, with TRBD1 as a possible D gene (5 bases). CDR3 length: 16 residues. Germline CDR1 is MNHEY and CDR2 is SVGAGI. With 2 bases removed from V and 3 bases from J, the gap between germline ends came to 14 bases.

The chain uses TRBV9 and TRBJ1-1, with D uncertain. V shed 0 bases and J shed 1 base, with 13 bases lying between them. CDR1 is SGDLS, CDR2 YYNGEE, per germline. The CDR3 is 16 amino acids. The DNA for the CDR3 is TGTGCCAGCAGCGTAGGACTTGCAATTAGGAACACTGAAGCTTTCTTT. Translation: CASSVGLAIRNTEAFF.

Here the CDR3 reads CASSLTGLNGYTF. Written as DNA, the CDR3 is TGTGCCAGCAGCTTGACAGGGTTGAATGGCTACACCTTC. This chain links TRBV5-4 with TRBJ1-2, with a possible D match to TRBD1 (6 bases). Trimming took 1 base from V and 6 from J, leaving 10 bases between them. Per germline, CDR1 SGHNT and CDR2 YYREEE (reference sequence). The CDR3 is 13 amino acids.

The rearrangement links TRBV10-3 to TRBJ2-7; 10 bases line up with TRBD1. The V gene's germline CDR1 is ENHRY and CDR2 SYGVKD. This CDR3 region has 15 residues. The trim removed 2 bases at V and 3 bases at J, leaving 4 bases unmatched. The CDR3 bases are TGTGCCATCAGTGAGGGACAGGGGGGTATCTACGAGCAGTACTTC. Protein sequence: CAISEGQGGIYEQYF.

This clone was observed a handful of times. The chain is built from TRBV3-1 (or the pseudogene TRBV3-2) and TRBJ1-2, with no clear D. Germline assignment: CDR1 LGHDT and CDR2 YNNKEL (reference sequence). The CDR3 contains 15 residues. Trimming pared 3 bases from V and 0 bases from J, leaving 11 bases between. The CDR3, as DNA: TGTGCCAGCAGCCACACCACCTCAGCTAACTATGGCTACACCTTC. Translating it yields CASSHTTSANYGYTF.

CDR3 bases: TGTGCCAGCAGTATGGAGGCAGAAGGCTACACCTTC. Its protein is CASSMEAEGYTF. This chain links TRBV2 with TRBJ1-2; D ambiguous. The V end lost 5 bases, the J end lost 8 bases, and 12 bases lay between the germline ends. CDR3 length: 12 amino acids. Germline V gene data show CDR1 as SNHLY and CDR2 as FYNNEI.

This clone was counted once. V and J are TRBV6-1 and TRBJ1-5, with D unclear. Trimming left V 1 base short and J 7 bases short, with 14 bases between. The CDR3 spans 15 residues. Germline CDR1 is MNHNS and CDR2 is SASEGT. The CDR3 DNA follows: TGTGCCAGCAGTGAAGTGGCTCCCACGGGGCAGCCCCAGCATTTT. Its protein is CASSEVAPTGQPQHF.

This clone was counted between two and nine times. CDR3 protein: CASSSGTSPSEQYF. For the CDR3, the DNA is TGTGCCAGCAGCTCCGGGACTAGCCCGAGTGAGCAGTACTTC. V usage is TRBV5-4 and J usage is TRBJ2-7; 9 bases are shared with TRBD2. Looked up from germline, CDR1 is SGHNT and CDR2 is YYREEE (reference sequence). CDR3 length: 14 residues. J lost 7 bases, V lost 3 bases, and 8 bases had no gene match.

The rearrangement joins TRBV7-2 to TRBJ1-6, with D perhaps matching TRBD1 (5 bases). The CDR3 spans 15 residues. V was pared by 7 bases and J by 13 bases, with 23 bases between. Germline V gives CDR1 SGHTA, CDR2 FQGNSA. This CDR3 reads CASKERSEGPGPLHF. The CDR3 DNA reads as TGTGCCAGCAAGGAGCGGTCAGAGGGGCCGGGCCCCCTCCACTTT.

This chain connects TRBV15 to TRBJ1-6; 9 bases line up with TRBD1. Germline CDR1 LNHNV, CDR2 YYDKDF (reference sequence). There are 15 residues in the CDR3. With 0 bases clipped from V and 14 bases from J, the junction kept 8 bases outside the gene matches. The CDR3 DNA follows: TGTGCCACCAGCAGAGAACGGACAGGGGAAGAAGCCCTCCACTTT. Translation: CATSRERTGEEALHF.

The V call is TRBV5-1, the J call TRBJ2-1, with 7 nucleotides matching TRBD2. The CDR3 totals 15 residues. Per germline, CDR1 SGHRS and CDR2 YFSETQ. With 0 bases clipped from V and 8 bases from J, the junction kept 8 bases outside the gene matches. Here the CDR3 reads CASSLGSGGMDEQFF. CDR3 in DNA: TGCGCCAGCAGCTTGGGTTCCGGGGGGATGGATGAGCAGTTCTTC. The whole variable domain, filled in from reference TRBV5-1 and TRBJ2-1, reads KAGVTQTPRYLIKTRGQQVTLSCSPISGHRSVSWYQQTPGQGLQFLFEYFSETQRNKGNFPGRFSGRQFSNSRSEMNVSTLELGDSALYLCASSLGSGGMDEQFFGPGTRLTVL.

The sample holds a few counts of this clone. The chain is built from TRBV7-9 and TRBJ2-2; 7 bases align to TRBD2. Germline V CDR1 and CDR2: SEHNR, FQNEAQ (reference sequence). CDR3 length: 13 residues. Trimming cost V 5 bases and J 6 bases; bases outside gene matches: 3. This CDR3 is CASSQLASGELFF. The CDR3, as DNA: TGTGCCAGCAGCCAACTAGCGTCCGGGGAGCTGTTTTTT.

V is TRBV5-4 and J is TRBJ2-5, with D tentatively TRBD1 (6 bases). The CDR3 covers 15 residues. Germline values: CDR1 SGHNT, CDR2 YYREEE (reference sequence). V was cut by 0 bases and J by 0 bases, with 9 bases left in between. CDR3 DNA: TGTGCCAGCAGCTTGGGGGGACACTACCAAGAGACCCAGTACTTC. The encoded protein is CASSLGGHYQETQYF.

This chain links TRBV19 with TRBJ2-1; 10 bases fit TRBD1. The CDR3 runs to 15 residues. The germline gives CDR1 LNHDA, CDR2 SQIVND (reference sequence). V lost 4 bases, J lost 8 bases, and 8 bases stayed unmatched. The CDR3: CASSKGVGTGDEQFF. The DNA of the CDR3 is TGTGCCAGTAGTAAAGGAGTGGGGACAGGGGATGAGCAGTTCTTC.